This section outlines one TCR beta chain sequence together with its context. Its antigen is not identified. Compared with germline, one end of the junction differs, possibly owing to a read error. This sample was included in a study of neurological immune-mediated disorders. Time point of the sample: longitudinal time-point 3. CDR1 and CDR2 (germline): KGHSH, LQKENI. This CDR3 spans 16 amino acids. Study-wide results and caveats: The absence of any CDR3 amino acid sequence shared by expanded clones across subjects suggests that repertoires were private in all groups.

Via MiXCR, TCRdb re-called the 5' RACE reads, giving one row per CDR3 protein. The sample has roughly 45,000 distinct CDR3 sequences, approximately 13% seen once. The clonotype was recovered from a man aged 25-45 years in good health. The J gene is TRBJ2-7, the V gene TRBV18, with 7 bases aligning to TRBD2. The sequenced sample was PBMCs. CDR3 nucleotide sequence: TGTGCCAGCTCACAGGCTAGCGGTCGAAGCTCCTACGAGCGGTACTTC. Amino acids: CASSQASGRSSYERYF.